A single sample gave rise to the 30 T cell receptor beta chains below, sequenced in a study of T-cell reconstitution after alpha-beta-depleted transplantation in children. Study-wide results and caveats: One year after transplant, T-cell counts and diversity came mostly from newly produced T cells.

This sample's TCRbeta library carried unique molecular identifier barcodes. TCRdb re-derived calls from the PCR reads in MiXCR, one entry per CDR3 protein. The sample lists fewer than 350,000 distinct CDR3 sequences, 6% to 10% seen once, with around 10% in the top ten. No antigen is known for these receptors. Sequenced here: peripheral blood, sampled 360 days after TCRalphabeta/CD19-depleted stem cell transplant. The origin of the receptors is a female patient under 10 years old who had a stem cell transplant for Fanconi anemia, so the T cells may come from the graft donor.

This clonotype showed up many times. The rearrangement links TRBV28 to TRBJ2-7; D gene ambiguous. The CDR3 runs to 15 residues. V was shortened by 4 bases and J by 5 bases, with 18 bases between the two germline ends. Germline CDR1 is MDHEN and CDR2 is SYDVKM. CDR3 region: CASSSYSHGWDEQYF. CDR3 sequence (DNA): TGTGCCAGCAGTTCCTATTCACACGGCTGGGACGAGCAGTACTTC.

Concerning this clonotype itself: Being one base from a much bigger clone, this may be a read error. In nucleotides, the CDR3 is TGTGCCAGCAGCAAACTCCGCAGGGGGCGCCGGCTCTACAATGAGCAGGTCTTC. Residues: CASSKLRRGRRLYNEQVF. The J gene is TRBJ2-1, the V gene TRBV21-1; whether TRBD1, the table's D call, matches the DNA was not checked. TRBV21-1 counts as a pseudogene. This CDR3 comprises 18 residues.

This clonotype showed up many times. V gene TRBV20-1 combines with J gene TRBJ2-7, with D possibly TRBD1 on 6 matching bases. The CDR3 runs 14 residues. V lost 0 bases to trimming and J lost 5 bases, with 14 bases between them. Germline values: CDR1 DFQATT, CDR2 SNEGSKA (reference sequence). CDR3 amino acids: CSARDHQGRDEQYF. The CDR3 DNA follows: TGCAGTGCTAGAGATCATCAGGGGAGAGACGAGCAGTACTTC.

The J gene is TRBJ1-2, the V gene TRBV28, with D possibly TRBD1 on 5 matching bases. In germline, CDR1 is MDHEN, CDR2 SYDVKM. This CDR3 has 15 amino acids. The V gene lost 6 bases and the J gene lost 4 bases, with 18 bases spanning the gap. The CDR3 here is CASSPLWGKGYGYTF. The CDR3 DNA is TGTGCCAGCAGCCCGCTCTGGGGGAAAGGCTATGGCTACACCTTC.

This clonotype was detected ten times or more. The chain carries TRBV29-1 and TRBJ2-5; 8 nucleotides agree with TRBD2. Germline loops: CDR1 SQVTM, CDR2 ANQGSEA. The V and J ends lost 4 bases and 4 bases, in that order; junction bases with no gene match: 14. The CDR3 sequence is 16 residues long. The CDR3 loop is CSVGKRGKPVGETQYF. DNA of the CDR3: TGCAGCGTTGGAAAGCGGGGGAAACCAGTGGGAGAGACCCAGTACTTC.

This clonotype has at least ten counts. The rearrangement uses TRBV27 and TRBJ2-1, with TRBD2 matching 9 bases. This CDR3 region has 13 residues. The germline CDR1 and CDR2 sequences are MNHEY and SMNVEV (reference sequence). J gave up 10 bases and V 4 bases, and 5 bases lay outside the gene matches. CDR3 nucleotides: TGTGCCAGCAGTTGGGGACTAGCCGACGAGCAGTTCTTC. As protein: CASSWGLADEQFF.

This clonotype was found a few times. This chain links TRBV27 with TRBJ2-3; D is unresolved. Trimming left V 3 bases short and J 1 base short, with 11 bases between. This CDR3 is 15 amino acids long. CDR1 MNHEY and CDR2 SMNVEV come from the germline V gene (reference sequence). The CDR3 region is CASSLRRRGTDTQYF. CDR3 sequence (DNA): TGTGCCAGCAGTTTGAGACGGCGAGGCACAGATACGCAGTATTTT.

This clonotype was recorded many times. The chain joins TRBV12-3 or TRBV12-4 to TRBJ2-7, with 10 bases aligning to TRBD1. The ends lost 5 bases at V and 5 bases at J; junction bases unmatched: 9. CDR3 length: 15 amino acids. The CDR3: CASSLGGQGTNEQYF. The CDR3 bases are TGTGCCAGCAGTCTAGGGGGACAGGGGACGAACGAGCAGTACTTC.

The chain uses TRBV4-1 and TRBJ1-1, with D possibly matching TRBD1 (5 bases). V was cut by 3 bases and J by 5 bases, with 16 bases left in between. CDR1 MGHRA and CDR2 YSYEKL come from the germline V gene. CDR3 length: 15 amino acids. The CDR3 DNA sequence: TGCGCCAGCAGCCACGCACTTCAGGGTTTTACTGAAGCTTTCTTT. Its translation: CASSHALQGFTEAFF.

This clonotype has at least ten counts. This CDR3 reads CASSLSWGDTGELFF. CDR3 bases: TGCGCCAGCAGCTTGTCGTGGGGGGACACCGGGGAGCTGTTTTTT. The rearrangement joins TRBV5-1 to TRBJ2-2; tentative D call: TRBD2 (6 bases). Trimming cost V 1 base and J 3 bases, with 10 bases left between them. CDR3 length equals 15 residues. CDR1 is SGHRS and CDR2 is YFSETQ in the germline V gene.

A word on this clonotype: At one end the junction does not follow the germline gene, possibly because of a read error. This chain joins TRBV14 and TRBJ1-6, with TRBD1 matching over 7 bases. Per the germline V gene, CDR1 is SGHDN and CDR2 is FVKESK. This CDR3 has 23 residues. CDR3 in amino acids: CASSKDRDLDRLDFYPYNSPLHF. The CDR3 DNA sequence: TGTGCCAGCAGCAAAGATCGGGATCTGGACAGGCTTGATTTTTACCCCTATAATTCACCCCTCCACTTT.

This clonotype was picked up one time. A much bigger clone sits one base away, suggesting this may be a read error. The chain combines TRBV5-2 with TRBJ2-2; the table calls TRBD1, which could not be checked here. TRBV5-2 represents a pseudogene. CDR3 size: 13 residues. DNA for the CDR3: TGTGCCAGGAACCCGGGGAACACCGGGGAGCTGTTTTTT. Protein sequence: CARNPGNTGELFF.

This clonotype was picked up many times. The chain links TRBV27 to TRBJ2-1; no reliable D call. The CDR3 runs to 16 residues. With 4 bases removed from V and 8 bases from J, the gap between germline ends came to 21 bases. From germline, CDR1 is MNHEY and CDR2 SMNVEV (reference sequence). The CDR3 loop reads CASSSIVADANHEQFF. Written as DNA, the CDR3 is TGTGCCAGCAGTTCGATTGTAGCAGACGCGAACCATGAGCAGTTCTTC.

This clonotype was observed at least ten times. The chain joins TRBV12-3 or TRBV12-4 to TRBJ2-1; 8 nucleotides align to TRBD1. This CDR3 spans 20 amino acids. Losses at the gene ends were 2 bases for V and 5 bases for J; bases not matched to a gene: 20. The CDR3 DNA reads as TGTGCCAGCAGTTTAATGGAGAAGAATGAAGACAGGGGCCACCACAATGAGCAGTTCTTC. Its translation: CASSLMEKNEDRGHHNEQFF.

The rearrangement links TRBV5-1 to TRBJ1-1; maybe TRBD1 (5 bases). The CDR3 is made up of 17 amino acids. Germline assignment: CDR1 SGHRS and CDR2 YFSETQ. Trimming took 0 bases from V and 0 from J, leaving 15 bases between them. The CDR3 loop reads CASSLGRDSNMNTEAFF. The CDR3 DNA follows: TGCGCCAGCAGCTTGGGCCGGGACTCTAACATGAACACTGAAGCTTTCTTT.

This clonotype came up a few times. The CDR3 nucleotides are TGTGCCAGCAGCGCGACCCCTCTTTGGGGGGACAGAAATTCACCCCTCCACTTT. Translated, it gives CASSATPLWGDRNSPLHF. The V and J genes are TRBV4-2 and TRBJ1-6; the match to TRBD1 covers 7 bases. The CDR3 has 18 residues. Germline CDR1 and CDR2: LGHNA and YNFKEQ. With 5 bases clipped from V and 7 bases from J, the junction kept 17 bases outside the gene matches.

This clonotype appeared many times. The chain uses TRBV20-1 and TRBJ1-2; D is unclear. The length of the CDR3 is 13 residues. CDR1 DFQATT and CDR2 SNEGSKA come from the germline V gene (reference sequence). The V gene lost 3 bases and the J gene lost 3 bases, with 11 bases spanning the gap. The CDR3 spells CSARSGNDYGYTF. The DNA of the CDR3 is TGCAGTGCTAGGAGCGGGAATGACTATGGCTACACCTTC.

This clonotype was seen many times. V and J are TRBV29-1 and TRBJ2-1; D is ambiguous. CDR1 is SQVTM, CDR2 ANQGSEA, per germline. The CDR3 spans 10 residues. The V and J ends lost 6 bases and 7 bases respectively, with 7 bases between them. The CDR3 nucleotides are TGCAGCGTATGGGAAAATGAGCAGTTCTTC. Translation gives CSVWENEQFF.

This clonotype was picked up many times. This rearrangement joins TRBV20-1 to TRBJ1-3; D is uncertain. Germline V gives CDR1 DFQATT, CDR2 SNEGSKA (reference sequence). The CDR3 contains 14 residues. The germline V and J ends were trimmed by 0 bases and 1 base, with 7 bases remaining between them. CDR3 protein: CSARDRTSGNTIYF. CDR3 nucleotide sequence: TGCAGTGCTAGAGATCGGACTTCTGGAAACACCATATATTTT.

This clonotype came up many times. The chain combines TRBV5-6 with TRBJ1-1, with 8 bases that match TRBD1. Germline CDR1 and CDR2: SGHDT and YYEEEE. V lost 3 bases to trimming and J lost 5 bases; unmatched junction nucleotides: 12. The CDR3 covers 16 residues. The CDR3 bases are TGTGCCAGCAGCTCCCCTTTCGGGACAGGCAGAACTGAAGCTTTCTTT. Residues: CASSSPFGTGRTEAFF.

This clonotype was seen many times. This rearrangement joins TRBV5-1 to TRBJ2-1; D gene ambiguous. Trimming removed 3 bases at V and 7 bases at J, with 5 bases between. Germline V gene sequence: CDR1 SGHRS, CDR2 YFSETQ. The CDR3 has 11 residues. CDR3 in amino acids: CASSWRNEQFF. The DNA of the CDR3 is TGCGCCAGCAGCTGGCGGAATGAGCAGTTCTTC.

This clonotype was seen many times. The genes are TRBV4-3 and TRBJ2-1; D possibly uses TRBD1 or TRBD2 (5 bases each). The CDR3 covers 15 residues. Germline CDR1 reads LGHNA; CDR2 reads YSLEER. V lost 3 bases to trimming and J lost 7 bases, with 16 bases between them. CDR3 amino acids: CASSHSRDGENEQFF. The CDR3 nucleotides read TGCGCCAGCAGCCATAGTAGGGACGGCGAAAATGAGCAGTTCTTC.

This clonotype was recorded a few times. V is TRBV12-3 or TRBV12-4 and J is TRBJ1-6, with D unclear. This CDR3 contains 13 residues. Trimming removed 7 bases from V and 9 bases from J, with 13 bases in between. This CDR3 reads CASTQQITSPLHF. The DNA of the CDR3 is TGTGCCAGCACCCAACAGATAACTTCACCCCTCCACTTT.

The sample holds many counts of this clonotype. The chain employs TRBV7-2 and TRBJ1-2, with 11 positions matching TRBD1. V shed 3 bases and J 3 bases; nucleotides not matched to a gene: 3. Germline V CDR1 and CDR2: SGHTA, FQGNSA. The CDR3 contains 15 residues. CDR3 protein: CASSFRTGGYYGYTF. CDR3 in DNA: TGTGCCAGCAGCTTTAGGACAGGGGGCTACTATGGCTACACCTTC.

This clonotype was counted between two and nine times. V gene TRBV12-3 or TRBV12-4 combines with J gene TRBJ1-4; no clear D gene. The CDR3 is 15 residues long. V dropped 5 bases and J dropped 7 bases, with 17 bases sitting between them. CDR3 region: CASSHDTKAGEKLFF. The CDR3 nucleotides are TGTGCCAGCAGTCACGACACCAAAGCGGGTGAAAAACTGTTTTTT.

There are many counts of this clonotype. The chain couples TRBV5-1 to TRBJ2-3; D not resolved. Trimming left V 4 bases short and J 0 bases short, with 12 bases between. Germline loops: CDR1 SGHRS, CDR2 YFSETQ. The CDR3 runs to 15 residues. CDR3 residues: CASSLTDPSTDTQYF. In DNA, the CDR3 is TGCGCCAGCAGCCTGACGGACCCTAGCACAGATACGCAGTATTTT.

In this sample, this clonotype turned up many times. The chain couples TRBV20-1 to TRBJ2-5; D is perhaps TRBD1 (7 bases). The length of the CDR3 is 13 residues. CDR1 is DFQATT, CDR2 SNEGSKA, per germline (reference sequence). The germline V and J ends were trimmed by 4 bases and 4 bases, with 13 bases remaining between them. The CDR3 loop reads CSATSGGRETQYF. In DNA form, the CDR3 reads TGCAGTGCTACCTCAGGGGGGAGAGAGACCCAGTACTTC.

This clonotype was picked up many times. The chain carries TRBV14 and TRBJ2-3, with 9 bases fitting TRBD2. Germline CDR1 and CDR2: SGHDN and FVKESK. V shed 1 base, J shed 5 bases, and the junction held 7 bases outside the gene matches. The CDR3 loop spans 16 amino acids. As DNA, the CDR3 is TGTGCCAGCAGCCAAGTCGCGGGAGGGCCGGGAGATACGCAGTATTTT. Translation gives CASSQVAGGPGDTQYF.

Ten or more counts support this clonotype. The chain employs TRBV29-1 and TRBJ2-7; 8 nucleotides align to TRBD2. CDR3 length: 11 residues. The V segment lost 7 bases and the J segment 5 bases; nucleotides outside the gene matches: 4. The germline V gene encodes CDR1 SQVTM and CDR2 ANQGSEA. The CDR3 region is CSAGGVHEQYF. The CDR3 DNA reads TGCAGCGCCGGGGGGGTACACGAGCAGTACTTC.

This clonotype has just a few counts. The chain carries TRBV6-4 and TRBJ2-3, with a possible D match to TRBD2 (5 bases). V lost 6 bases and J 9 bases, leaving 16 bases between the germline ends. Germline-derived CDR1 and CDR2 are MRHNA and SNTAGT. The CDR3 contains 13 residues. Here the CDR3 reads CASRGQIEGTQYF. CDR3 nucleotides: TGTGCCAGCAGAGGGCAGATTGAGGGCACGCAGTATTTT.